The 18 T cell receptor beta chains given below trace back to one sample, sequenced in a study of cytomegalovirus exposure and HLA in healthy donors. Sequenced by immunoSEQ multiplex PCR; TCRdb stores in-frame clones only, minus some. The sample contains fewer than 350,000 clones, around 89% of which appear only once. Sequenced sample: PBMCs. Source of these receptors: a woman aged 18-29 years in good health and CMV-seronegative.

J is TRBJ1-1 and V is TRBV27; weak D call: TRBD1 (5 bases). V was trimmed by 3 bases and J by 2 bases, leaving 10 bases between them. Germline CDR1 is MNHEY and CDR2 is SMNVEV (reference sequence). The CDR3 has 14 amino acids. The CDR3: CASSLSGTNTEAFF. For the CDR3, the DNA is TGTGCCAGCAGTTTGTCCGGGACTAACACTGAAGCTTTCTTT.

The chain carries TRBV5-6 and TRBJ1-4; TRBD1 matches 7 bases. The CDR3 runs to 15 residues. Trimming took 0 bases from V and 7 from J; bases not matched to a gene: 6. Germline CDR1 and CDR2: SGHDT and YYEEEE. The CDR3 region has the DNA TGTGCCAGCAGCTTGGGAGGGGGCTACGGTGAAAAACTGTTTTTT. Protein: CASSLGGGYGEKLFF.

The rearrangement joins TRBV6-6 to TRBJ1-2; TRBD1 matches at 8 bases. With V trimmed by 2 bases and J by 9 bases, 11 bases remained unmatched. Germline assignment: CDR1 MNHNY and CDR2 SVGAGI (reference sequence). The CDR3 loop spans 15 amino acids. The CDR3 DNA is TGTGCCAGCAGTTACGGGGACAGGTTGGGGGTGCGCTACACCTTC. Translation: CASSYGDRLGVRYTF.

The chain is built from TRBV28 and TRBJ1-1, with D hard to call. Trimming cost V 7 bases and J 5 bases, with 14 bases left between them. From germline, CDR1 is MDHEN and CDR2 SYDVKM. There are 13 residues in the CDR3. The CDR3 DNA follows: TGTGCCAGCATCCCCGGTGAGTGGACTGAAGCTTTCTTT. It codes for CASIPGEWTEAFF.

The table lists this clone with a count of one. This rearrangement joins TRBV9 to TRBJ2-5, with 14 bases fitting TRBD2. With 0 bases clipped from V and 1 base from J, the junction kept 2 bases outside the gene matches. Looked up from germline, CDR1 is SGDLS and CDR2 is YYNGEE. CDR3 length equals 17 residues. CDR3 nucleotides: TGTGCCAGCAGCGTAGGGGGGACTAGCGGGGGCCAAGAGACCCAGTACTTC. Translation gives CASSVGGTSGGQETQYF. Combining the CDR3 with reference TRBV9 and TRBJ2-5 gives the whole variable domain DSGVTQTPKHLITATGQRVTLRCSPRSGDLSVYWYQQSLDQGLQFLIQYYNGEERAKGNILERFSAQQFPDLHSELNLSSLELGDSALYFCASSVGGTSGGQETQYFGPGTRLLVL.

The rearrangement uses TRBV7-8 and TRBJ2-5; 13 nucleotides align to TRBD2. Germline V gene sequence: CDR1 SGHVS, CDR2 FQNEAQ. The CDR3 consists of 18 residues. The trim removed 3 bases at V and 5 bases at J, leaving 12 bases unmatched. The CDR3 bases are TGTGCCAGCAGCTTGGGGACTAGCGGGATGGGGACGTCGGAGACCCAGTACTTC. Protein product: CASSLGTSGMGTSETQYF.

The chain joins TRBV6-5 to TRBJ2-7; TRBD2 is a possible D gene (5 bases). The V end lost 5 bases, the J end lost 4 bases, and 15 bases lay between the germline ends. Germline lookup yields CDR1 MNHEY and CDR2 SVGAGI. The CDR3 length is 14 residues. The CDR3 spells CASSVDHGDYEQYF. The CDR3 DNA is TGTGCCAGCAGTGTGGACCACGGGGATTACGAGCAGTACTTC.

J is TRBJ1-5 and V is TRBV27, with 7 positions matching TRBD1. Trimming removed 4 bases from V and 6 bases from J; junction bases left unmatched: 9. The germline CDR1 and CDR2 sequences are MNHEY and SMNVEV (reference sequence). The CDR3 covers 15 residues. The CDR3 protein is CASSSVGQMGQPQHF. The CDR3 DNA is TGTGCCAGCAGTTCAGTGGGACAGATGGGTCAGCCCCAGCATTTT.

This clone was seen only a few times. V is TRBV15 and J is TRBJ1-2; D might be TRBD1 (6 bases). In germline, CDR1 is LNHNV, CDR2 YYDKDF (reference sequence). The CDR3 is made up of 14 amino acids. Trimming removed 4 bases from V and 4 bases from J, with 13 bases in between. The CDR3 is CATSIGRDTYGYTF. The CDR3 nucleotides are TGTGCCACCAGCATAGGACGGGACACCTATGGCTACACCTTC.

This sequence joins TRBV7-3 and TRBJ2-2; D call uncertain. CDR3 length: 14 amino acids. Between the trimmed V and J ends, which lost 2 bases and 6 bases, there was a span of 10 bases. Germline CDR1 SGHTA, CDR2 FQGTGA. CDR3 residues: CASSLSRFSGELFF. As DNA, the CDR3 is TGTGCCAGCAGCTTATCTAGATTCTCCGGGGAGCTGTTTTTT.

This clone came up once. The chain's CDR3 is CASSQVGRASDTQYF. Written as DNA, the CDR3 is TGCGCCAGCAGCCAAGTCGGCAGGGCGTCGGATACGCAGTATTTT. J is TRBJ2-3 and V is TRBV4-3, with D perhaps TRBD1 (5 bases). CDR3 length: 15 amino acids. The V gene's germline CDR1 is LGHNA and CDR2 YSLEER. V lost 1 base and J lost 6, with 14 bases in between.

This chain uses TRBV28 with TRBJ2-1, with TRBD2 identical over 11 bases. This CDR3 is 16 amino acids long. The germline CDR1 and CDR2 sequences are MDHEN and SYDVKM. Trimming at V came to 3 bases and at J to 2 bases, leaving 3 bases not matched to a gene. The CDR3 nucleotides are TGTGCCAGCAGTTTGGCTAGCGGGAGGCCCTACAATGAGCAGTTCTTC. Protein product: CASSLASGRPYNEQFF. The complete variable domain, with remaining parts taken from reference TRBV28 and TRBJ2-1, reads DVKVTQSSRYLVKRTGEKVFLECVQDMDHENMFWYRQDPGLGLRLIYFSYDVKMKEKGDIPEGYSVSREKKERFSLILESASTNQTSMYLCASSLASGRPYNEQFFGPGTRLTVL.

This sequence joins TRBV13 and TRBJ2-5; 7 positions agree with TRBD2. V was pared by 1 base and J by 7 bases, with 6 bases of the junction left unmatched. This CDR3 contains 14 residues. CDR1 is PRHDT and CDR2 is FYEKMQ in the germline V gene (reference sequence). As DNA, the CDR3 is TGTGCCAGCAGCTTAGCGCTAGCGGACCGGACCCAGTACTTC. Translated, it gives CASSLALADRTQYF. The complete variable domain, with remaining parts taken from reference TRBV13 and TRBJ2-5, reads AAGVIQSPRHLIKEKRETATLKCYPIPRHDTVYWYQQGPGQDPQFLISFYEKMQSDKGSIPDRFSAQQFSDYHSELNMSSLELGDSALYFCASSLALADRTQYFGPGTRLLVL.

The chain couples TRBV28 to TRBJ2-2, with 13 bases matching TRBD2. The J segment lost 3 bases and the V segment lost 5 bases, leaving 12 bases of the junction unmatched. Germline CDR1 MDHEN, CDR2 SYDVKM. The CDR3 has 19 amino acids. CDR3 sequence: CASSEIPGLAGLYTGELFF. The CDR3 bases are TGTGCCAGCAGTGAAATTCCGGGACTAGCGGGACTCTACACCGGGGAGCTGTTTTTT.

The DNA for the CDR3 is TGCGCCAGCAGTGAGCCCAGAGACAGGGCTAACAGTGAAAAACTGTTTTTT. As protein: CASSEPRDRANSEKLFF. The chain links TRBV10-2 to TRBJ1-4; 7 bases align to TRBD1. CDR1 WSHSY and CDR2 SAAADI come from the germline V gene. CDR3 length equals 17 residues. Losses at the gene ends were 2 bases for V and 7 bases for J; bases not matched to a gene: 13.

V gene TRBV6-5 combines with J gene TRBJ2-1; D is perhaps TRBD2 (5 bases). Trimming pared 0 bases from V and 0 bases from J, leaving 9 bases between. There are 16 residues in the CDR3. The germline V gene encodes CDR1 MNHEY and CDR2 SVGAGI. The CDR3 loop reads CASSYSGGSSYNEQFF. The CDR3 DNA reads as TGTGCCAGCAGTTACTCAGGTGGGAGCTCCTACAATGAGCAGTTCTTC.

This clone showed up just a few times. The identical CDR3 is also encoded by other nucleotide sequences in the sample. The chain links TRBV28 to TRBJ1-1; 8 positions match TRBD1. The V gene's germline CDR1 is MDHEN and CDR2 SYDVKM. The CDR3 is made up of 13 amino acids. The V and J ends lost 5 bases and 3 bases, in that order; junction bases with no gene match: 2. CDR3 bases: TGTGCCAGCAGTCTACAGGGGGACACTGAAGCTTTCTTT. This sequence encodes CASSLQGDTEAFF. Complete variable domain (other parts from reference TRBV28 and TRBJ1-1): DVKVTQSSRYLVKRTGEKVFLECVQDMDHENMFWYRQDPGLGLRLIYFSYDVKMKEKGDIPEGYSVSREKKERFSLILESASTNQTSMYLCASSLQGDTEAFFGQGTRLTVV.

The CDR3 coding sequence is TGTGCCAGCAGGCGTGGAGACAGGGGAACGACTGGCTACACCTTC. Translating it yields CASRRGDRGTTGYTF. This rearrangement joins TRBV28 to TRBJ1-2; TRBD1 matches 8 bases. Germline trimming cut 6 bases from V and 7 bases from J; bases unmatched to any gene: 13. In germline, CDR1 is MDHEN, CDR2 SYDVKM. There are 15 residues in the CDR3.